This T cell receptor beta chain was documented in a study of blood T cell repertoires in COVID-19. Profiled with immunoSEQ multiplex PCR; TCRdb holds only in-frame clones, not every one. The sample contains 250,000 to 300,000 clones, 86% of which appear only once. V lost 5 bases, J lost 4 bases, and 13 bases stayed unmatched. The germline CDR1 and CDR2 sequences are LGHDT and YNNKEL (reference sequence). The CDR3 contains 17 residues. The sample was peripheral blood. The chain couples TRBV3-1 (or the pseudogene TRBV3-2) to TRBJ2-2, with TRBD1 matching 7 bases. This clonotype originated in a man between 18 and 35 years old with active or convalescent COVID-19. The CDR3 sequence is CASSFHPGTVPTGELFF. CDR3 in DNA: TGTGCCAGCAGCTTTCACCCCGGGACAGTACCCACCGGGGAGCTGTTTTTT.